This T cell receptor (beta chain) came from a study of cytomegalovirus exposure and HLA in healthy donors. Study results and limitations: Confirmation in vitro established that a few CMV-associated chains were specific for CMV antigens.

Trimming shortened V by 1 base and J by 3 bases, and 8 bases separated the two germline ends. The germline gives CDR1 SQVTM, CDR2 ANQGSEA. The CDR3 consists of 13 residues. With respect to this clone: The antigen is unknown.

The protocol was immunoSEQ multiplex PCR, while the TCRdb copy is restricted to in-frame clones and leaves out a portion. The sample shows 200,000 to 300,000 clones, 70% to 90% of them seen only once. Input material: PBMCs. The chain uses TRBV29-1 and TRBJ2-3, with D perhaps matching TRBD2 (6 bases). This TCR derives from a woman younger than 45 in good health and CMV-seropositive. CDR3 nucleotide sequence: TGCAGCGTTGAAGTGACTAGAACAGATACGCAGTATTTT. Translation: CSVEVTRTDTQYF.